Listed below are T cell receptor beta chains from one sample, sequenced in a study of T cells in narcolepsy. Clones were sequenced by immunoSEQ multiplex PCR, and TCRdb holds only the in-frame ones, with some missing. The table records about 30,000 clones, around 83% of them present only once. The sample was CD45RA- memory CD4+ T cells from PBMCs. The receptors shown here come from a human donor with narcolepsy. The CDR3 runs from the conserved cysteine through the conserved F or W. D genes are given only for firm matches. Expanded clones get a size class; other rows say once, few or many, or leave the size out.

clone size	V gene	D gene	J gene	CDR3 DNA	CDR3 protein
once	TRBV23-1	TRBD2	TRBJ2-3	TGCGCCAGCAGTCAATCGAAACGGGAGGGTCACCACAGGACAGATACGCAGTATTTT	CASSQSKREGHHRTDTQYF
once	TRBV19	TRBD1	TRBJ2-3	TGTGCCAGTAGTGCGTACAGGGGCTTTGGCACAGATACGCAGTATTTT	CASSAYRGFGTDTQYF
.	TRBV6-1	TRBD1	TRBJ2-7	TGTGCCAGCAGTGAAGGGCAGGGGGCTGGTGAGCAGTACTTC	CASSEGQGAGEQYF
.	TRBV19	.	TRBJ2-7	TGTGCCAGTAGTATTCAACCGGGCTACGAGCAGTACTTC	CASSIQPGYEQYF
once	TRBV2	.	TRBJ2-5	TGTGCCAGCAGTGAATCTGTACGAGAGACCCAGTACTTC	CASSESVRETQYF
.	TRBV6-4	.	TRBJ1-2	TGTGCCAGCAGTAGGGACCTTGCGTACGGGGGCTACACCTTC	CASSRDLAYGGYTF
.	TRBV4-1	TRBD1	TRBJ1-2	TGCGCCAGCAGCCAACCGGGGACAGGGGATGGCTACACCTTC	CASSQPGTGDGYTF
few	TRBV11-2	TRBD2	TRBJ2-7	TGTGCCAGCAGCTCCACTAGCGGGGGGTCCGAGCAGTACTTC	CASSSTSGGSEQYF
.	TRBV28	TRBD1	TRBJ1-6	TGTGCCAGCAGTCCTCCGGGACAGGCGGTTTCTAATTCACCCCTCCACTTT	CASSPPGQAVSNSPLHF
.	TRBV13	.	TRBJ1-4	TGTGCCAGCAGCTTAGACGAAAAACTGTTTTTT	CASSLDEKLFF
.	TRBV7-2	.	TRBJ1-5	TGTGCCAGCAGCTTAGTCGGAGGGAACGATCAGCCCCAGCATTTT	CASSLVGGNDQPQHF
.	TRBV2	.	TRBJ2-7	TGTGCCAGCTTTACCTACGAGCAGTACTTC	CASFTYEQYF
.	TRBV5-1	.	TRBJ2-5	TGCGCCAGCAGCTTGGTAGGCGAATACACTCAAGAGACCCAGTACTTC	CASSLVGEYTQETQYF
.	TRBV19	TRBD1	TRBJ1-6	TGTGCCAGTAGAACGACGGGGACAGGGGGCGATTCACCCCTCCACTTT	CASRTTGTGGDSPLHF
.	TRBV7-8	.	TRBJ2-3	TGTGCCAGCAGCTTAAAGATTACAGATACGCAGTATTTT	CASSLKITDTQYF
.	TRBV4-3	.	TRBJ2-1	TGCGCCAGCAGGGGCGAGACTGAGCAGTTCTTC	CASRGETEQFF
few	TRBV7-3	TRBD1	TRBJ2-5	TGTGCCAGCAGCACACGGACAGGGCTACAAGAGACCCAGTACTTC	CASSTRTGLQETQYF
.	TRBV7-6	.	TRBJ2-7	TGTGCCAGCAGCTTAGTATGGTCGGCTATGGACTTC	CASSLVWSAMDF
.	TRBV10-2	.	TRBJ1-3	TGCGCCAGTACCACCGGAGGGGTGCAGGGAAACACCATATATTTT	CASTTGGVQGNTIYF
once	TRBV9	.	TRBJ1-1	TGTGCCAGCACCGAGAGGTTACAGTCGAACACTGAAGCTTTCTTT	CASTERLQSNTEAFF
once	TRBV10-3	TRBD2	TRBJ2-1	TGTGCCATCACTGGCCTAGCGGGGAACAATGAGCAGTTCTTC	CAITGLAGNNEQFF
.	TRBV23-1	.	TRBJ1-2	TGCGCCAGCAGTCAATTTGGGGTACAGGGTAAAGCTAACTATGGCTACACCTTC	CASSQFGVQGKANYGYTF
.	TRBV5-1	.	TRBJ2-4	TGCGCCAGCAGCCCCCCCCAGGGCGCCATTCAGTACTTC	CASSPPQGAIQYF
.	TRBV11-2	.	TRBJ2-3	TGTGCCAGCAGCTCCAGGGAGGGCACAGATACGCAGTATTTT	CASSSREGTDTQYF
.	TRBV7-6	.	TRBJ2-5	TGTGCCAGCAGCTTAAGTTCGGGTGAGACCCAGTACTTC	CASSLSSGETQYF
.	TRBV28	TRBD1	TRBJ1-5	TGTGCCAGCAGAGACTCAGGACAGGGGGGCACTCAGCCCCAGCATTTT	CASRDSGQGGTQPQHF
.	TRBV18	.	TRBJ1-1	TGTGCCAGCTCACCGACGTGGCAGGCGAACACTGAAGCTTTCTTT	CASSPTWQANTEAFF
.	TRBV11-2	.	TRBJ1-1	TGTGCCAGCAGCTTATCTCGGGGACAAAGTGACACTGAAGCTTTCTTT	CASSLSRGQSDTEAFF
.	TRBV5-1	.	TRBJ1-5	TGCGCCAGCAGCTTGGACGTGGGGTATCAGCCCCAGCATTTT	CASSLDVGYQPQHF
.	TRBV4-3	TRBD1	TRBJ1-1	TGCGCCAGCAGCCAGCAAAACAGGGGCGGCACTGAAGCTTTCTTT	CASSQQNRGGTEAFF
.	TRBV7-3	.	TRBJ1-1	TGTGCCAGCAGCTTAATGGGGTTCACTGAAGCTTTCTTT	CASSLMGFTEAFF
.	TRBV4-3	TRBD1	TRBJ1-2	TGCGCCAGCAGCCGGGAAACAGGACAGGGAGGGTCTAACTATGGCTACACCTTC	CASSRETGQGGSNYGYTF
.	TRBV5-1	TRBD1	TRBJ1-1	TGCGCCAGCAGCTTGTTTTCCGGGACAGCTTCGAACACTGAAGCTTTCTTT	CASSLFSGTASNTEAFF
.	TRBV7-6	.	TRBJ1-1	TGTGCCAGCAGCTTAGGATTAGGGACTGAAGCTTTCTTT	CASSLGLGTEAFF
.	TRBV6-1	TRBD1	TRBJ1-6	TGTGCCAGCAGTGACAACAGGGGGCAATCACCCCTCCACTTT	CASSDNRGQSPLHF
.	TRBV5-4	.	TRBJ1-6	TGTGCCAGCAGCCCCCAACAGGGTTTAGGTTCACCCCTCCACTTT	CASSPQQGLGSPLHF
.	TRBV18	TRBD1	TRBJ2-3	TGTGCCAGCTCAAGGGGACAGGGAAGCACAGATACGCAGTATTTT	CASSRGQGSTDTQYF
once	TRBV2	.	TRBJ1-3	TGTGCCAGCACCACGAGAAAGGCGGCTGGAAACACCATATATTTT	CASTTRKAAGNTIYF
.	TRBV5-5	.	TRBJ1-1	TGTGCCAGCAGCTCCGGGGCTGGGGTTATGAACACTGAAGCTTTCTTT	CASSSGAGVMNTEAFF
.	TRBV11-2	TRBD1	TRBJ2-5	TGTGCCAGCAGCTTAGATGACCGGGACAGGGTGATGGAGACCCAGTACTTC	CASSLDDRDRVMETQYF
.	TRBV19	.	TRBJ1-1	TGTGCCAGTAGTGAATACAGCTCTGAAGCTTTCTTT	CASSEYSSEAFF
.	TRBV12-5	.	TRBJ2-1	TGTGCTAGTGGTCCCCTGGGGTCGACCTACAATGAGCAGTTCTTC	CASGPLGSTYNEQFF
.	TRBV19	.	TRBJ2-5	TGTGCCAGTAGTTTGGGGGCTGGTGGTCAAGAGACCCAGTACTTC	CASSLGAGGQETQYF
.	TRBV6-1	.	TRBJ2-3	TGTGCCAGCAGTGAAGCGATGTATCAAAATACGCAGTATTTT	CASSEAMYQNTQYF
.	TRBV29-1	TRBD1	TRBJ1-1	TGCAGCGCTGGACAGGGGATGAACACTGAAGCTTTCTTT	CSAGQGMNTEAFF
.	TRBV18	TRBD2	TRBJ2-5	TGTGCCAGCTCACCGGGACTAGCGGGGCAAGAGACCCAGTACTTC	CASSPGLAGQETQYF
.	TRBV5-1	.	TRBJ2-5	TGCGCCAGCAGCACCGGGGGAGTCCAAGAGACCCAGTACTTC	CASSTGGVQETQYF
.	TRBV5-1	.	TRBJ2-7	TGCGCCAGCAGCTTTTCCGAACCCTCCTACGAGCAGTACTTC	CASSFSEPSYEQYF
.	TRBV18	.	TRBJ1-2	TGTGCCAGCTCACCAGGTGCGGGAGCTAACTATGGCTACACCTTC	CASSPGAGANYGYTF